The next 32 T cell receptor beta chains were all read from a single sample in a study of cytomegalovirus exposure and HLA in healthy donors. PCR employed 60 Vbeta and 13 Jbeta primers. Sequencing was performed with immunoSEQ multiplex PCR; in TCRdb, only in-frame clones are kept and a portion is missing. The sample lists under 200,000 clones, roughly 80% occurring once. Sequencing used PBMCs. The source of these receptors is a young man in good health and CMV-seronegative.

V is TRBV28 and J is TRBJ2-2, with 8 bases lining up with TRBD2. With V trimmed by 1 base and J by 6 bases, 7 bases remained unmatched. The length of the CDR3 is 16 residues. Germline values: CDR1 MDHEN, CDR2 SYDVKM. CDR3 sequence reads: CASSLFGREDAGELFF. The CDR3 DNA follows: TGTGCCAGCAGTTTATTTGGGCGGGAGGATGCCGGGGAGCTGTTTTTT.

This chain uses TRBV7-2 with TRBJ1-5; weak D call: TRBD1 (5 bases). Germline CDR1 and CDR2: SGHTA and FQGNSA. The CDR3 runs to 10 residues. The ends were cut back, 10 bases at V and 7 bases at J, with 8 bases in the middle. The DNA for the CDR3 is TGTGCCACCGGGGGGCAGCCCCAGCATTTT. Protein product: CATGGQPQHF.

The chain uses TRBV11-3 and TRBJ2-1; 10 positions match TRBD2. After removal of 1 base from V and 7 bases from J, the junction contained 7 bases not matched to a gene. Germline V gene lookup returns CDR1 SGHNT and CDR2 YENEEA. This CDR3 region has 16 residues. CDR3 in amino acids: CASSLVGTSEGNEQFF. The CDR3 nucleotides read TGTGCCAGCAGCTTAGTGGGGACTAGCGAGGGGAATGAGCAGTTCTTC.

The rearrangement links TRBV7-2 to TRBJ2-7; 12 nucleotides align to TRBD2. The CDR3 is 16 amino acids. The germline gives CDR1 SGHTA, CDR2 FQGNSA. J gave up 6 bases and V 0 bases, and 6 bases lay outside the gene matches. CDR3 sequence (DNA): TGTGCCAGCAGCTTAGCGGCTAGCGGGGGGGCGGGCGAGCAGTACTTC. Its protein is CASSLAASGGAGEQYF.

The rearrangement links TRBV19 to TRBJ1-5, with 7 bases aligning to TRBD1. V shed 3 bases, J shed 5 bases, and the junction held 4 bases outside the gene matches. This CDR3 contains 14 residues. Germline V gene sequence: CDR1 LNHDA, CDR2 SQIVND (reference sequence). CDR3 in DNA: TGTGCCAGTAGTATCGAGAGGGGGCATCAGCCCCAGCATTTT. Protein product: CASSIERGHQPQHF.

V usage is TRBV12-5 and J usage is TRBJ2-3; D gene ambiguous. V was clipped by 6 bases and J by 6 bases, with 10 bases between them. The germline gives CDR1 LGHNT, CDR2 FRNRAP. This CDR3 is built from 12 residues. The CDR3 sequence: CASGTLTDTQYF. DNA for the CDR3: TGTGCTAGTGGGACACTTACGGATACGCAGTATTTT.

The rearrangement joins TRBV19 to TRBJ2-3, with 13 bases matching TRBD2. V was clipped by 5 bases and J by 8 bases; unmatched bases: 7. Germline V gene sequence: CDR1 LNHDA, CDR2 SQIVND (reference sequence). CDR3 length: 15 residues. The CDR3 reads CASSPRLAGGTTQYF. DNA for the CDR3: TGTGCCAGTAGTCCGCGACTAGCGGGAGGAACTACGCAGTATTTT.

Notes on this clone: Other nucleotide sequences in the sample specify the same CDR3. The chain carries TRBV5-8 and TRBJ1-1; D possibly corresponds to TRBD1 (6 bases). The germline CDR1 and CDR2 sequences are SGHTS and YDEGEE. The CDR3 sequence is 13 residues long. V shed 4 bases and J shed 6 bases, with 13 bases lying between them. This CDR3 is CASSNRGGSEAFF. The CDR3 DNA is TGTGCCAGCAGCAACCGAGGGGGATCTGAAGCTTTCTTT.

V usage is TRBV5-1 and J usage is TRBJ2-5; D perhaps matches TRBD1 (5 bases). TRBJ2-7 matches the DNA end more closely, so the J call is doubtful. The CDR3 is 15 amino acids. The V gene's germline CDR1 is SGHRS and CDR2 YFSETQ. This CDR3 reads CASSLAFGHKYEQYF. For the CDR3, the DNA is TGCGCCAGCAGCTTGGCCTTCGGACACAAATACGAGCAGTACTTC.

The chain uses TRBV27 and TRBJ2-1; D possibly corresponds to TRBD2 (5 bases). V was trimmed by 5 bases and J by 7 bases, leaving 9 bases between them. Germline loops: CDR1 MNHEY, CDR2 SMNVEV (reference sequence). The CDR3 length is 12 residues. The DNA for the CDR3 is TGTGCCAGCAGTGTACTAGGGAATGAGCAGTTCTTC. It specifies CASSVLGNEQFF.

The V and J genes are TRBV6-1 and TRBJ1-5; maybe TRBD1 (6 bases). Germline loops: CDR1 MNHNS, CDR2 SASEGT. V was trimmed by 8 bases and J by 4 bases, leaving 18 bases between them. The CDR3 runs to 15 residues. The CDR3 is CASQGSDRLNQPQHF. CDR3 nucleotide sequence: TGTGCCAGCCAGGGTTCGGACAGACTTAATCAGCCCCAGCATTTT.

V gene TRBV5-1 combines with J gene TRBJ1-5; 7 bases line up with TRBD1. The CDR3 contains 16 residues. In germline, CDR1 is SGHRS, CDR2 YFSETQ. The junction had 7 bases not matched to a gene; V was cut back by 4 bases and J by 0 bases. The CDR3 loop reads CASSTGAGGSNQPQHF. DNA for the CDR3: TGCGCCAGCAGCACTGGAGCAGGGGGTAGCAATCAGCCCCAGCATTTT.

The chain is built from TRBV5-6 and TRBJ2-4; 10 bases are shared with TRBD1. Germline CDR1 SGHDT, CDR2 YYEEEE. The CDR3 runs to 13 residues. J was trimmed by 10 bases and V by 3 bases; bases with no gene match: 4. Here the CDR3 reads CASSWGTGVIQYF. CDR3 nucleotides: TGTGCCAGCAGCTGGGGGACAGGGGTTATTCAGTACTTC.

CDR3 region: CASRKGTGTGNTIYF. CDR3 coding DNA: TGTGCCAGCAGGAAGGGGACAGGGACTGGAAACACCATATATTTT. This sequence joins TRBV2 and TRBJ1-3; 9 bases line up with TRBD1. The CDR3 has 15 residues. CDR1 is SNHLY and CDR2 is FYNNEI in the germline V gene. V was pared by 6 bases and J by 2 bases, with 5 bases of the junction left unmatched. The whole variable domain, filled in from reference TRBV2 and TRBJ1-3, reads EPEVTQTPSHQVTQMGQEVILRCVPISNHLYFYWYRQILGQKVEFLVSFYNNEISEKSEIFDDQFSVERPDGSNFTLKIRSTKLEDSAMYFCASRKGTGTGNTIYFGEGSWLTVV.

Only one count was recorded for this clone. The V and J genes are TRBV5-4 and TRBJ2-1, with 11 bases identical to TRBD2. The CDR3 consists of 15 residues. Germline V lookup: CDR1 SGHNT, CDR2 YYREEE (reference sequence). Losses at the gene ends were 4 bases for V and 10 bases for J; bases not matched to a gene: 10. The CDR3: CASSGLTSGAGEQFF. The CDR3 nucleotides are TGTGCCAGCAGCGGCTTGACTAGCGGGGCTGGCGAGCAGTTCTTC. The whole variable domain, remainder taken from reference TRBV5-4 and TRBJ2-1, is ETGVTQSPTHLIKTRGQQVTLRCSSQSGHNTVSWYQQALGQGPQFIFQYYREEENGRGNFPPRFSGLQFPNYSSELNVNALELDDSALYLCASSGLTSGAGEQFFGPGTRLTVL.

J is TRBJ2-7 and V is TRBV7-9; TRBD2 matches at 12 bases. J lost 5 bases, V lost 6 bases, and 8 bases had no gene match. Germline CDR1 reads SEHNR; CDR2 reads FQNEAQ (reference sequence). The CDR3 contains 15 residues. The CDR3 loop is CASSRASGGAHEQYF. The DNA of the CDR3 is TGTGCCAGCAGTCGCGCTAGCGGGGGGGCCCACGAGCAGTACTTC.

The chain links TRBV11-2 to TRBJ2-7; no firm D call. V lost 2 bases and J 7 bases, leaving 15 bases between the germline ends. The CDR3 has 14 residues. Germline V CDR1 and CDR2: SGHAT, FQNNGV. The CDR3 nucleotides read TGTGCCAGCAGCTTATCCCGTTCTACGGTGGAGCAGTACTTC. It codes for CASSLSRSTVEQYF. Full variable domain (remainder filled in from reference TRBV11-2 and TRBJ2-7): EAGVAQSPRYKIIEKRQSVAFWCNPISGHATLYWYQQILGQGPKLLIQFQNNGVVDDSQLPKDRFSAERLKGVDSTLKIQPAKLEDSAVYLCASSLSRSTVEQYFGPGTRLTVT.

This clone was observed a few times. The chain links TRBV10-1 to TRBJ1-5, with 7 nucleotides matching TRBD1. CDR1 WNHNN and CDR2 SYGVQD come from the germline V gene (reference sequence). V was clipped by 7 bases and J by 4 bases; unmatched bases: 7. CDR3 length equals 14 residues. CDR3 in amino acids: CASTLQGSNQPQHF. CDR3 in DNA: TGCGCCAGCACCCTACAGGGGTCGAATCAGCCCCAGCATTTT.

The rearrangement uses TRBV19 and TRBJ2-1; 10 bases match TRBD2. The J segment lost 3 bases and the V segment lost 4 bases, leaving 6 bases of the junction unmatched. The CDR3 covers 16 residues. CDR1 LNHDA and CDR2 SQIVND come from the germline V gene (reference sequence). CDR3 residues: CASSSDGTSVYNEQFF. In DNA form, the CDR3 reads TGTGCCAGTAGTAGCGATGGGACTAGCGTCTACAATGAGCAGTTCTTC.

The CDR3 nucleotides read TGTGCCAGTAGCGGGGGGACAGGGGGCTCTCCTAGCACAGATACGCAGTATTTT. This codes for CASSGGTGGSPSTDTQYF. J is TRBJ2-3 and V is TRBV19; 12 bases fit TRBD1. The CDR3 runs 18 residues. Germline-derived CDR1 and CDR2 are LNHDA and SQIVND (reference sequence). V dropped 6 bases and J dropped 0; count of bases not matched to a gene: 10.

This clone was observed once. The CDR3: CASSLEGLATDTQYF. In DNA form, the CDR3 reads TGTGCCAGCAGCTTAGAGGGACTAGCCACAGATACGCAGTATTTT. J is TRBJ2-3 and V is TRBV7-3; 9 bases are a match to TRBD2. CDR1 SGHTA and CDR2 FQGTGA come from the germline V gene. V was pared by 2 bases and J by 2 bases, with 2 bases of the junction left unmatched. The CDR3 loop spans 15 amino acids.

Written as DNA, the CDR3 is TGTGCCAGAAGCTCTAACACCGGGGAGCTGTTTTTT. This sequence encodes CARSSNTGELFF. This rearrangement joins TRBV5-3 to TRBJ2-2; D unclear. TRBV5-3 qualifies as an ORF whose function is uncertain. Trimming cost V 3 bases and J 2 bases, with 2 bases left between them. The CDR3 runs 12 residues.

The rearrangement uses TRBV6-5 and TRBJ1-2; TRBD1 is a possible D gene (6 bases). V lost 6 bases and J lost 5, with 16 bases in between. This CDR3 is built from 14 residues. Germline assignment: CDR1 MNHEY and CDR2 SVGAGI. This CDR3 reads CASSRGGAWYGYTF. CDR3 in DNA: TGTGCCAGCAGCCGGGGGGGGGCATGGTATGGCTACACCTTC.

This chain links TRBV7-9 with TRBJ2-7, with a weak D call TRBD2 (5 bases). V dropped 5 bases and J dropped 6 bases, with 20 bases sitting between them. The CDR3 runs 15 residues. Germline loops: CDR1 SEHNR, CDR2 FQNEAQ (reference sequence). The CDR3 is CASSKTDSKIREQYF. CDR3 in DNA: TGTGCCAGCAGCAAGACGGACTCCAAAATCCGCGAGCAGTACTTC.

About this clone: In the same sample, other DNA sequences code for this CDR3. The chain recombines TRBV14 with TRBJ1-5; D gene ambiguous. Between the trimmed V and J ends, which lost 3 bases and 4 bases, there was a span of 19 bases. Germline V gene data show CDR1 as SGHDN and CDR2 as FVKESK. The CDR3 is 17 residues long. The CDR3 is CASSHVLPGERNQPQHF. The CDR3, as DNA: TGTGCCAGCAGCCACGTCCTCCCCGGGGAACGGAATCAGCCCCAGCATTTT.

V and J are TRBV28 and TRBJ1-5, with D perhaps matching TRBD1 (5 bases). Trimming stripped 2 bases from V and 15 bases from J, with 11 bases between. The CDR3 loop spans 11 amino acids. Germline V lookup: CDR1 MDHEN, CDR2 SYDVKM. The CDR3 DNA sequence: TGTGCCAGCAGTTTAGATCGGGGGGTGCATTTT. This encodes CASSLDRGVHF.

This clone appeared a few times. The chain combines TRBV7-9 with TRBJ2-7; 8 bases line up with TRBD1. With V trimmed by 2 bases and J by 2 bases, 8 bases remained unmatched. Germline CDR1 reads SEHNR; CDR2 reads FQNEAQ (reference sequence). The CDR3 length is 16 residues. CDR3 sequence (DNA): TGTGCCAGCAGCTTAAACGGACAGGGTCGGCCCTACGAGCAGTACTTC. Translating gives CASSLNGQGRPYEQYF.

This clone was found once. The chain recombines TRBV6-5 with TRBJ2-3; weak D call: TRBD1 (5 bases). Germline V CDR1 and CDR2: MNHEY, SVGAGI. The CDR3 has 15 residues. Trimming pared 6 bases from V and 4 bases from J, leaving 17 bases between. The DNA of the CDR3 is TGTGCCAGCAGCTCCCGGACAACGGCTGCAGATACGCAGTATTTT. Residues: CASSSRTTAADTQYF.

V is TRBV10-3 and J is TRBJ2-7; weak D call: TRBD1 (6 bases). V lost 8 bases and J lost 2, with 13 bases in between. Germline V gives CDR1 ENHRY, CDR2 SYGVKD. The CDR3 consists of 13 residues. In DNA form, the CDR3 reads TGTGCCATCCGCGAGGACAGAACCTACGAGCAGTACTTC. This encodes CAIREDRTYEQYF.

The gene calls are TRBV27 and TRBJ2-7; TRBD1 matches 7 bases. Germline CDR1 reads MNHEY; CDR2 reads SMNVEV (reference sequence). Losses at the gene ends were 4 bases for V and 2 bases for J; bases not matched to a gene: 5. The CDR3 is made up of 14 amino acids. This chain's CDR3 is CASSWTGTAYEQYF. CDR3 bases: TGTGCCAGCAGTTGGACGGGGACAGCCTACGAGCAGTACTTC.

The chain has TRBV28 and TRBJ2-1, with 9 bases aligning to TRBD2. The length of the CDR3 is 15 residues. CDR1 and CDR2 from the germline V gene are MDHEN and SYDVKM. The ends lost 5 bases at V and 8 bases at J; junction bases unmatched: 10. CDR3 bases: TGTGCCAGCAGTCGCCCGCGGGGGGGCCCTGATGAGCAGTTCTTC. Translation: CASSRPRGGPDEQFF. Full variable domain (outside the CDR3, taken from reference TRBV28 and TRBJ2-1): DVKVTQSSRYLVKRTGEKVFLECVQDMDHENMFWYRQDPGLGLRLIYFSYDVKMKEKGDIPEGYSVSREKKERFSLILESASTNQTSMYLCASSRPRGGPDEQFFGPGTRLTVL.

The chain has TRBV9 and TRBJ2-7, with 9 bases fitting TRBD1. CDR1 and CDR2 (germline): SGDLS, YYNGEE. CDR3 length: 15 amino acids. The junction had 6 bases not matched to a gene; V was cut back by 2 bases and J by 3 bases. DNA for the CDR3: TGTGCCAGCAGCGTTGCGGACAGGGGCTTCTACGAGCAGTACTTC. Protein: CASSVADRGFYEQYF.